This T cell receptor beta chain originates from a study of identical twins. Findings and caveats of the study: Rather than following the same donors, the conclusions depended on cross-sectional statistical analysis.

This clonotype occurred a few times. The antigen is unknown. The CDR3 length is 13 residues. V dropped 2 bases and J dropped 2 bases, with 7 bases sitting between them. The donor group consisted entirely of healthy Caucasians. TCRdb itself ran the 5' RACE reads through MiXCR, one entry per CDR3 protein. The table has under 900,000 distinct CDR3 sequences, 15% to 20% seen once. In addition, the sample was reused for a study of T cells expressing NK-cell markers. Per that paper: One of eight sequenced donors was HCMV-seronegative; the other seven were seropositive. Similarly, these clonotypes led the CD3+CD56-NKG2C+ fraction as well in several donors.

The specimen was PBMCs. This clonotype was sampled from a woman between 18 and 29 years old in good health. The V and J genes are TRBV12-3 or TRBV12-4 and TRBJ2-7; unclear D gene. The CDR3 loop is CASSLHSTYEQYF. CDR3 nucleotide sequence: TGTGCCAGCAGTTTACACAGCACCTACGAGCAGTACTTC.